This entry is about one T cell receptor beta chain. This CDR3 has 11 amino acids. In germline, CDR1 is DFQATT, CDR2 SNEGSKA (reference sequence). Trimming stripped 4 bases from V and 1 base from J, with 4 bases between. The entry originates in a study of ipilimumab plus nivolumab after autologous stem cell transplantation. Study-wide context: Typical patient got roughly five ipilimumab doses and about eight nivolumab doses (median).

TCRdb's table, derived via immunoSEQ multiplex PCR, lists solely in-frame clones and lacks some. The sample lists more than 13,000 clones, roughly 74% occurring once. Ipilimumab, 1 mg/kg, started 14 to 28 days after autologous transplant. Patients got 3 mg/kg IV nivolumab weeks 1, 4, 7, 10, then biweekly through week 26. The receptor's source is a male donor with primary mediastinal lymphoma. The rearrangement uses TRBV20-1 and TRBJ1-1, with D unclear. Sequenced here: PBMCs, sampled in a trial of ipilimumab plus nivolumab as post-transplant consolidation. The CDR3 DNA follows: TGCAGTGCTACCGCGAACACTGAAGCTTTCTTT. This codes for CSATANTEAFF.